This T cell receptor (beta chain) was obtained from a study of cytomegalovirus exposure and HLA in healthy donors. The table came from immunoSEQ multiplex PCR; TCRdb's copy has only in-frame clones and leaves some out. The table records about 190,000 clones, roughly 86% of them present only once. This TCR was recovered from a woman younger than 35 in good health and CMV-seronegative. Sequencing was carried out using PBMCs.

The DNA for the CDR3 is TGTGCCAGCCGTCCGTATGGCTACACCTTC. This gives the protein CASRPYGYTF. The J gene is TRBJ1-2, the V gene TRBV6-5, with no clear D. Germline CDR1 MNHEY, CDR2 SVGAGI. With 8 bases removed from V and 5 bases from J, the gap between germline ends came to 6 bases. The CDR3 length is 10 residues.